This entry lists 4 T cell receptor beta chains sequenced from one sample in a study of blood T cell repertoires in COVID-19. Sequenced by immunoSEQ multiplex PCR; TCRdb stores in-frame clones only, minus some. This sample carries approximately 140,000 clones, around four fifths of them seen once, and the ten largest clones take roughly 1.5%. Sequencing was carried out using peripheral blood. These receptors originate from a human donor in a cohort sampled during active COVID-19.

This sequence joins TRBV19 and TRBJ2-7, with 9 bases aligning to TRBD1. From germline, CDR1 is LNHDA and CDR2 SQIVND (reference sequence). This CDR3 contains 14 residues. V lost 5 bases and J lost 2; bases outside the gene matches: 4. The CDR3 sequence: CASSARTGAYEQYF. CDR3 coding DNA: TGTGCCAGTAGTGCCCGGACAGGGGCCTACGAGCAGTACTTC.

The V call is TRBV7-2, the J call TRBJ2-7; TRBD2 matches at 10 bases. Germline-derived CDR1 and CDR2 are SGHTA and FQGNSA. The J segment lost 5 bases and the V segment lost 5 bases, leaving 18 bases of the junction unmatched. The length of the CDR3 is 18 residues. CDR3 sequence: CASSPRASGSSSFHEQYF. The CDR3 DNA follows: TGTGCCAGCAGCCCGAGGGCTAGCGGGAGTTCCTCCTTCCACGAGCAGTACTTC.

This chain joins TRBV4-2 and TRBJ2-7, with TRBD2 as a possible D gene (6 bases). Germline CDR1 and CDR2: LGHNA and YNFKEQ. V lost 6 bases to trimming and J lost 0 bases, with 12 bases between them. The CDR3 has 14 amino acids. In DNA, the CDR3 is TGTGCCAGCAGACCCCGGGGGAGCTCCTACGAGCAGTACTTC. Its protein product is CASRPRGSSYEQYF.

This clone was detected only once. The V gene is TRBV7-2, the J gene TRBJ2-3; D perhaps matches TRBD1 (6 bases). CDR3 length: 15 residues. Germline values: CDR1 SGHTA, CDR2 FQGNSA. Trimming took 2 bases from V and 3 from J, leaving 12 bases between them. CDR3 amino acids: CASSLQGLGTDTQYF. CDR3 nucleotide sequence: TGTGCCAGCAGCTTACAGGGGTTGGGGACAGATACGCAGTATTTT.